This T cell receptor beta chain was captured in a study of CD8+ T cells in alopecia areata. Study outcomes and limitations: In scalp, tofacitinib significantly decreased clonality and expanded CD8+ clones among the top 100. Many expanded lesional clones persisted in scalp and blood during tofacitinib.

Treatment in this sample: oral pan-JAK inhibitor, 5-10 mg twice daily. cDNA prepared by RNA extraction and subsequent reverse transcription served as the template for sequencing. Libraries were prepared by immunoSEQ multiplex PCR; TCRdb keeps only in-frame clonotypes and omits some of them. The data hold some 200,000 clones, with roughly 40% observed a single time. Remarks on this clone: Its antigen remains unknown.

Germline V gene lookup returns CDR1 GTSNPN and CDR2 SVGIG (reference sequence). The CDR3 is made up of 16 amino acids. The J segment lost 6 bases and the V segment lost 1 base, leaving 11 bases of the junction unmatched. The clonotype was recovered from a human donor with alopecia areata. The chain recombines TRBV30 with TRBJ1-5; TRBD1 agrees at 8 bases. Sample: CD4+ T cells sorted from blood, taken at roughly week 36, from a patient treated with tofacitinib. CDR3 region: CAWSGDRGRGSQPQHF. The CDR3 nucleotides are TGTGCCTGGAGTGGAGACAGGGGCCGCGGGAGTCAGCCCCAGCATTTT.